This T cell receptor (beta chain) was captured in a study of blood T cell repertoires in COVID-19. For the study at large: The United States, Italy and Spain supplied acute and convalescent COVID-19 samples. T cells, B-cell-depleted T cells, or PBMCs supplied cDNA or gDNA.

Per the original methods: Amplifying reference gene primers gave estimates of nucleated cell counts. The protocol was immunoSEQ multiplex PCR, while the TCRdb copy is restricted to in-frame clones and leaves out a portion. V and J calls and clone size are given by that table; D and trimming were obtained from the DNA. The sample includes 30,000 to 40,000 clones, roughly 80% seen only once; the top ten take just over 3%. This clone was observed a few times. The CDR3 contains 15 residues. The germline V gene has CDR1 MGHRA and CDR2 YSYEKL. V lost 4 bases and J lost 0, with 12 bases in between. V usage is TRBV4-1 and J usage is TRBJ1-2; D possibly corresponds to TRBD1 (6 bases). Sequencing was done on a sample of peripheral blood. This receptor was obtained from a man in his 70s with COVID-19, enrolled during active disease. CDR3 DNA sequence: TGCGCCAGCAGCCCTGGACAGTTAGCTAACTATGGCTACACCTTC. Its translation: CASSPGQLANYGYTF.